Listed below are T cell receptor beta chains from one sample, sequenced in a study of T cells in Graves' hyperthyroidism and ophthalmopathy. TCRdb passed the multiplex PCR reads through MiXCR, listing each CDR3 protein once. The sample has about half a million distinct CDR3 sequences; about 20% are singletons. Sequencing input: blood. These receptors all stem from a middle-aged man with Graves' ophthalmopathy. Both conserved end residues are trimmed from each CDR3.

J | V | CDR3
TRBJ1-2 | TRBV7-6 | ASSLDGLGDGYT
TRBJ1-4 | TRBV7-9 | ASSLRGAFNEKLF
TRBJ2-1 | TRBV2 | ASSETQIGNNEQF
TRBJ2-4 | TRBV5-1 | ASSPEQQLNIQY
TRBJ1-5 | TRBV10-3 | AISDMKGNSNQPQH
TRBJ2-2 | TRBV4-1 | ASSQETTGELF
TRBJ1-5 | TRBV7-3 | ASSLQSQPQH
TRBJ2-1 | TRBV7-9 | ASSLDLARGEQF
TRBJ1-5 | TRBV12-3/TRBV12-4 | ASSQHPDSNQPQH
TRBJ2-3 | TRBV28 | ASRGADTDTQY
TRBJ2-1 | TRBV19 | ASRLAGVNNEQF
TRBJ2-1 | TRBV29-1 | SVGQNNEQF
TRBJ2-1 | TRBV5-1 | ASSFRTSGSNEQF
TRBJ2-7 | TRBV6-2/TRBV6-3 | ASSHTGPYEQY
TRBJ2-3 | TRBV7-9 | ASSFLGQVEDTQY
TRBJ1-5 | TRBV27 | ASSLSRFQPQH
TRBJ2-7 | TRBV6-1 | ASSDERRLSYEQY
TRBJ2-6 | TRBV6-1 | ATSQGGPGANVLT
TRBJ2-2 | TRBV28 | ASSPGEGFNTGELF
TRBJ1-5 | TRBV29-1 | SVGGTNQPQH
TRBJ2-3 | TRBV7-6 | ASSLGTGAHTDTQY
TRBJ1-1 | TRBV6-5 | ASSYLIVKNGEAF
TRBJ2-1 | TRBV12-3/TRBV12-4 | ASSLAGRGVLAVSYNEQF
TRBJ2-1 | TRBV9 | ASSVGGRRGASNEQF
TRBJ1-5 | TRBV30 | AWSLLGGQPQH
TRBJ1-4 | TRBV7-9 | ASSSVGAGEKLF
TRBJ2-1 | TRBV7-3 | ASSAGLAGREQF
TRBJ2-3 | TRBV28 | ASSLPGGQTDTQY
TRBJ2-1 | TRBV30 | AARTGQLDEQF
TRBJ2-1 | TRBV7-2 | ASSRGLVGFYNEQF
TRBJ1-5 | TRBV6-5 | ASSYAGSGQYSNQPQH
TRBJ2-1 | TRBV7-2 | ASSLGQRSYNEQF
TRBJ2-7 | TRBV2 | ASSSPGPRNEQY
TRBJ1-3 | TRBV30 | AWNRVENTIY
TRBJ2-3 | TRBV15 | ATSRDRQGSDTQY
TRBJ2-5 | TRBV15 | ATSGTHGAGETQY
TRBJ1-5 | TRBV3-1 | ASSPAEGPEWPQH
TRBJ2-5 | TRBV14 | ASSRWTSGETQY
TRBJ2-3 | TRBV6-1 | ASSEVAAIRKDTQY
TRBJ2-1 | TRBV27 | ASNGGQVGYNEQF
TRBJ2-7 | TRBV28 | ASSFPAGGVVAYEQY
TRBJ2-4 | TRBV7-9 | ASSSNWAGNIQY
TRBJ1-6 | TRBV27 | ASSPTGRVSPLH
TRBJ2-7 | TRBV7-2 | ASSQGGTSVGYEQY
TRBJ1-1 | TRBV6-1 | ASSPSGGRNTEAF
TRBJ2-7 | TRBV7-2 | ASTLTGGFGEQY
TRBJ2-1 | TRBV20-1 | SLEAQGDEQF
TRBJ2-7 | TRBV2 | ATSRDRAYEQY